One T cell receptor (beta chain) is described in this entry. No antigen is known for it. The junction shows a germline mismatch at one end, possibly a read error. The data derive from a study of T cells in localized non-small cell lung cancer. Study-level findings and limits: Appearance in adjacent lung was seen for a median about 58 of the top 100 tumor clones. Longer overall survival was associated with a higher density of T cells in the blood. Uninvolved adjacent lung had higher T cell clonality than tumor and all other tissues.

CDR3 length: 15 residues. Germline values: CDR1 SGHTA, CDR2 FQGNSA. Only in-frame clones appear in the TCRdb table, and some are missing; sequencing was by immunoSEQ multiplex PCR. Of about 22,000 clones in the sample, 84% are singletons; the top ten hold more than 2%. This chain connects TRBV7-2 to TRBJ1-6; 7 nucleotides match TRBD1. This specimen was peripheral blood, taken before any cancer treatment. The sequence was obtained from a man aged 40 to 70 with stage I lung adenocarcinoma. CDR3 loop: CASSLKGAYNSPLHF. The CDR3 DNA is TGTGCCAGCAGCTTAAAGGGGGCCTACAATTCACCCCTCCACTTT.